These 15 T cell receptor beta chains share one sample of origin, sequenced in a study of early stage breast cancer tumors. The assay was immunoSEQ multiplex PCR, and TCRdb's table has in-frame clones only and misses some. The sample holds 25,000 to 35,000 clones, around 50% seen once. The sequenced sample was breast tumor tissue. These receptors came from a person aged 45 to 59 with breast cancer.

This chain uses TRBV4-2 with TRBJ2-3; perhaps D is TRBD1 or TRBD2 (5 bases each). V lost 0 bases and J lost 7, with 14 bases in between. This CDR3 is 15 amino acids long. Germline lookup yields CDR1 LGHNA and CDR2 YNFKEQ. The CDR3 is CASSQERDPRNTQYF. CDR3 in DNA: TGTGCCAGCAGCCAAGAGAGGGACCCCAGGAATACGCAGTATTTT.

In this sample, this clone turned up once. The chain recombines TRBV27 with TRBJ2-1, with TRBD2 matching 9 bases. The CDR3 has 16 residues. Germline CDR1 reads MNHEY; CDR2 reads SMNVEV (reference sequence). V gave up 5 bases and J gave up 8 bases; unmatched junction bases: 13. CDR3 region: CASSPLPGLANDEQFF. Here the CDR3 DNA reads TGTGCCAGCAGTCCTCTCCCGGGACTAGCAAATGATGAGCAGTTCTTC.

The chain combines TRBV29-1 with TRBJ2-7; TRBD1 might be the D (7 bases). V shed 5 bases and J shed 3 bases, with 17 bases lying between them. Germline loops: CDR1 SQVTM, CDR2 ANQGSEA. CDR3 length equals 14 residues. CDR3 in amino acids: CSVRSGGTVYEQYF. In DNA form, the CDR3 reads TGCAGCGTTCGGTCTGGAGGGACAGTCTACGAGCAGTACTTC.

V usage is TRBV1 and J usage is TRBJ1-5; the table names TRBD1, a call not compared with the DNA. TRBV1 represents a pseudogene. CDR3 length: 17 residues. CDR3 nucleotide sequence: TGCACCAGCAGCCAGAGGACAGGGGCGGTAGCAAATCAGCCCCAGCATTTT. Translated: CTSSQRTGAVANQPQHF.

The chain combines TRBV6-5 with TRBJ2-5; 7 bases align to TRBD2. CDR1 MNHEY and CDR2 SVGAGI come from the germline V gene. The CDR3 is 15 amino acids. V was clipped by 0 bases and J by 2 bases; unmatched bases: 3. CDR3 loop: CASSYSWGGQETQYF. The CDR3 DNA sequence: TGTGCCAGCAGTTACTCGTGGGGAGGGCAAGAGACCCAGTACTTC.

This sequence joins TRBV6-1 and TRBJ2-2, with unresolved D. The V and J ends lost 6 bases and 7 bases respectively, with 9 bases between them. The germline V gene has CDR1 MNHNS and CDR2 SASEGT. The CDR3 runs to 12 residues. The CDR3 region has the DNA TGTGCCAGCAGGATAGCAGTCGGGGAGCTGTTTTTT. This translates into CASRIAVGELFF.

The sample holds a few counts of this clone. V is TRBV6-6 and J is TRBJ2-7; D perhaps matches TRBD2 (6 bases). Germline V gene lookup returns CDR1 MNHNY and CDR2 SVGAGI (reference sequence). This CDR3 contains 14 residues. The ends were cut back, 8 bases at V and 1 base at J, with 15 bases in the middle. The CDR3 region is CASCGRSGSYEQYF. The CDR3, as DNA: TGTGCCAGCTGTGGGAGGAGTGGTTCCTACGAGCAGTACTTC.

This chain joins TRBV5-6 and TRBJ2-5, with D unresolved. Trimming pared 2 bases from V and 4 bases from J, leaving 12 bases between. CDR3 size: 14 residues. Germline CDR1 is SGHDT and CDR2 is YYEEEE. DNA for the CDR3: TGTGCCAGCAGCTTTGGTCGTTTTGGAGAGACCCAGTACTTC. Its protein is CASSFGRFGETQYF. The full variable domain, its missing parts supplied by reference TRBV5-6 and TRBJ2-5, is DAGVTQSPTHLIKTRGQQVTLRCSPKSGHDTVSWYQQALGQGPQFIFQYYEEEERQRGNFPDRFSGHQFPNYSSELNVNALLLGDSALYLCASSFGRFGETQYFGPGTRLLVL.

The gene calls are TRBV6-6 and TRBJ2-1; 9 bases line up with TRBD2. CDR3 size: 14 residues. J lost 7 bases, V lost 8 bases, and 9 bases had no gene match. Germline lookup yields CDR1 MNHNY and CDR2 SVGAGI (reference sequence). The CDR3 loop reads CASQREEVVNEQFF. CDR3 sequence (DNA): TGTGCCAGCCAGCGGGAGGAAGTAGTGAATGAGCAGTTCTTC.

This rearrangement joins TRBV4-2 to TRBJ1-4; D remains unclear. The CDR3 runs to 16 residues. Per the germline V gene, CDR1 is LGHNA and CDR2 is YNFKEQ. Trimming cost V 4 bases and J 5 bases, with 17 bases left between them. The CDR3 here is CASSRTTDGGNEKLFF. CDR3 coding DNA: TGTGCCAGCAGCCGAACTACGGACGGTGGAAATGAAAAACTGTTTTTT.

This chain connects TRBV30 to TRBJ2-5, with TRBD1 matching 8 bases. The germline V gene has CDR1 GTSNPN and CDR2 SVGIG (reference sequence). V lost 3 bases and J lost 3; bases outside the gene matches: 9. This CDR3 comprises 15 residues. The CDR3 DNA is TGTGCCTGGAGCGCCGGCCCAGGGGGCAAAGAGACCCAGTACTTC. Translation: CAWSAGPGGKETQYF. Full variable domain (missing parts from reference TRBV30 and TRBJ2-5): SQTIHQWPATLVQPVGSPLSLECTVEGTSNPNLYWYRQAAGRGLQLLFYSVGIGQISSEVPQNLSASRPQDRQFILSSKKLLLSDSGFYLCAWSAGPGGKETQYFGPGTRLLVL.

This clone is labeled medium-sized (0.01 to 0.1%). At one boundary the junction diverges from the germline segment, which might be a read error. The rearrangement links TRBV11-2 to TRBJ2-7, with 7 bases identical to TRBD1. Germline CDR1 SGHAT, CDR2 FQNNGV. The CDR3 contains 16 residues. CDR3 DNA sequence: TGTGCCAGCAGCCTGGGGACAGTAGGCGCACGCTACCAGCAGTACTTC. It specifies CASSLGTVGARYQQYF. Full variable domain (outside the CDR3, taken from reference TRBV11-2 and TRBJ2-7): EAGVAQSPRYKIIEKRQSVAFWCNPISGHATLYWYQQILGQGPKLLIQFQNNGVVDDSQLPKDRFSAERLKGVDSTLKIQPAKLEDSAVYLCASSLGTVGARYQQYFGPGTRLTVT.

This chain uses TRBV30 with TRBJ2-6; tentatively, D is TRBD1 (6 bases). The length of the CDR3 is 18 residues. Germline CDR1 GTSNPN, CDR2 SVGIG (reference sequence). The germline V and J ends were trimmed by 2 bases and 0 bases, with 17 bases remaining between them. CDR3 protein: CAWSKWTESFSGANVLTF. CDR3 nucleotides: TGTGCCTGGAGTAAGTGGACAGAATCGTTCTCTGGGGCCAACGTCCTGACTTTC.

The chain has TRBV19 and TRBJ2-3; D is possibly TRBD1 or TRBD2 (6 bases each). Trimming stripped 3 bases from V and 0 bases from J, with 25 bases between. The germline V gene has CDR1 LNHDA and CDR2 SQIVND (reference sequence). This CDR3 has 20 amino acids. DNA of the CDR3: TGTGCCAGTAGTATTGGGCCAGATTTTGGGGGGCGGCCTAGCACAGATACGCAGTATTTT. It specifies CASSIGPDFGGRPSTDTQYF.

The V and J genes are TRBV18 and TRBJ1-1; D gene unclear. Per the germline V gene, CDR1 is KGHSH and CDR2 is LQKENI. The V gene lost 3 bases and the J gene lost 5 bases, with 13 bases spanning the gap. This CDR3 has 14 amino acids. CDR3 in amino acids: CASSPREELTEAFF. The CDR3 DNA reads TGTGCCAGCTCACCTCGGGAGGAGCTAACTGAAGCTTTCTTT. The variable domain in full, completed from reference TRBV18 and TRBJ1-1, reads NAGVMQNPRHLVRRRGQEARLRCSPMKGHSHVYWYRQLPEEGLKFMVYLQKENIIDESGMPKERFSAEFPKEGPSILRIQQVVRGDSAAYFCASSPREELTEAFFGQGTRLTVV.